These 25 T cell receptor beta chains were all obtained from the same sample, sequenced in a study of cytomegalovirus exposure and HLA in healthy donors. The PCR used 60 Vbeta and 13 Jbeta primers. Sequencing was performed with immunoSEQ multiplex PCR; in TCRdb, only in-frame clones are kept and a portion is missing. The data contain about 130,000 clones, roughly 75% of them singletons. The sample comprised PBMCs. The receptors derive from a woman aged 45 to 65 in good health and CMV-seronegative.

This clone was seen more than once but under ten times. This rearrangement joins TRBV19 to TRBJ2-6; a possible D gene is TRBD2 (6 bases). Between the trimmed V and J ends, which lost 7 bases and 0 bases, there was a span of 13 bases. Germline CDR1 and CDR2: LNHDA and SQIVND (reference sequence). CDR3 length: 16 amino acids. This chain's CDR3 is CASNRGISSGANVLTF. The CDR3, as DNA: TGTGCCAGTAATCGGGGGATAAGCTCTGGGGCCAACGTCCTGACTTTC.

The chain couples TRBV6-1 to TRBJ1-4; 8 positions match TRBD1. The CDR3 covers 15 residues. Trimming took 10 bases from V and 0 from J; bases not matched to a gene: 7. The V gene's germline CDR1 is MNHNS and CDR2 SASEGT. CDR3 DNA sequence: TGTGCCACCCGGGACAGGCTTGCAACTAATGAAAAACTGTTTTTT. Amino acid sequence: CATRDRLATNEKLFF.

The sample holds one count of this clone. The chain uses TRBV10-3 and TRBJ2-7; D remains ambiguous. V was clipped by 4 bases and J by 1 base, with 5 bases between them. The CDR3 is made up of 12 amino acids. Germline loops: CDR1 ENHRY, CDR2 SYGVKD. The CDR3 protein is CAISAGSYEQYF. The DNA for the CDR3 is TGTGCCATCAGTGCCGGGTCCTACGAGCAGTACTTC.

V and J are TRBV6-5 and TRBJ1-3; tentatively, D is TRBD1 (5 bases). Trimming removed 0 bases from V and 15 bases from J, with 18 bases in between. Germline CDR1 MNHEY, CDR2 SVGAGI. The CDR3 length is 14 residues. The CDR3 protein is CASSYSIQAPISYF. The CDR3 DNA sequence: TGTGCCAGCAGTTACTCGATACAGGCCCCCATATCATATTTT.

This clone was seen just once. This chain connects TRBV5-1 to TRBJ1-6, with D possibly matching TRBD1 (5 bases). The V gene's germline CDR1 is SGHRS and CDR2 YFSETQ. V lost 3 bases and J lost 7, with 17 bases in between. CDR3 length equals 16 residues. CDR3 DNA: TGCGCCAGCAGCTCGGGGGGTCCTCTATGGAATTCACCCCTCCACTTT. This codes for CASSSGGPLWNSPLHF.

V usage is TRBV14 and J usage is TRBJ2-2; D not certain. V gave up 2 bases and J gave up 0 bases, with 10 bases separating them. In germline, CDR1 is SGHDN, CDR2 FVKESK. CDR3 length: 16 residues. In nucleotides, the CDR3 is TGTGCCAGCAGCCAAACCAGTCACCCGAACACCGGGGAGCTGTTTTTT. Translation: CASSQTSHPNTGELFF.

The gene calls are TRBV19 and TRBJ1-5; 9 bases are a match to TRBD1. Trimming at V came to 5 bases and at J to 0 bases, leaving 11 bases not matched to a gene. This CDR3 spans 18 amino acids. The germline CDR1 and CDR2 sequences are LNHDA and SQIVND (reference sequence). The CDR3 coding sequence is TGTGCCAGTAGTCGAAACAGGGGGCTCTCTGATAGCAATCAGCCCCAGCATTTT. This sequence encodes CASSRNRGLSDSNQPQHF.

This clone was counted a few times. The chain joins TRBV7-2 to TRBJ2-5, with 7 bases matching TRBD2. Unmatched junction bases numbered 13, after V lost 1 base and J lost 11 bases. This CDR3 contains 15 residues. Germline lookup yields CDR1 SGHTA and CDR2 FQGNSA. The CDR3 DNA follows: TGTGCCAGCAGCTTAGGGCTCGCGGGAGTTCGGGAGCAGTACTTC. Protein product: CASSLGLAGVREQYF.

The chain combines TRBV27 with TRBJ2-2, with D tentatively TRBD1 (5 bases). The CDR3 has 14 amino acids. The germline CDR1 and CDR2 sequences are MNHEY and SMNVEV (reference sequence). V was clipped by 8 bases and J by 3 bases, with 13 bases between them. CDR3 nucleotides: TGTGCCAGCCAACGTCAGGGATACACCGGGGAGCTGTTTTTT. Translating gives CASQRQGYTGELFF.

CDR3 sequence: CASSDTGGAYNEQFF. The DNA of the CDR3 is TGTGCCAGCAGTGATACCGGAGGGGCCTACAATGAGCAGTTCTTC. The rearrangement uses TRBV25-1 and TRBJ2-1, with a tentative D call TRBD2 (6 bases). From germline, CDR1 is MGHDK and CDR2 SYGVNS. CDR3 length: 15 amino acids. V lost 3 bases and J 2 bases, leaving 11 bases between the germline ends.

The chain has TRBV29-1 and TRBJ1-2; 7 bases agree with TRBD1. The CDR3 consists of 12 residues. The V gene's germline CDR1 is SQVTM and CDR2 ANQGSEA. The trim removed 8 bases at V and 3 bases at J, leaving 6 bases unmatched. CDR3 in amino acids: CSSSGTDYGYTF. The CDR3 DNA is TGCAGCTCGTCCGGGACAGACTATGGCTACACCTTC. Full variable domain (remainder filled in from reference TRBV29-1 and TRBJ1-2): SAVISQKPSRDICQRGTSLTIQCQVDSQVTMMFWYRQQPGQSLTLIATANQGSEATYESGFVIDKFPISRPNLTFSTLTVSNMSPEDSSIYLCSSSGTDYGYTFGSGTRLTVV.

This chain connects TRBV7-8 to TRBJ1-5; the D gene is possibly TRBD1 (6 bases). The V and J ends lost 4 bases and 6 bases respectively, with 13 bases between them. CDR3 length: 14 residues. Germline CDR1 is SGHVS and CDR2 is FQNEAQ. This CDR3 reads CASSSGQLGQPQHF. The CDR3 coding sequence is TGTGCCAGCAGCTCCGGACAGCTTGGTCAGCCCCAGCATTTT. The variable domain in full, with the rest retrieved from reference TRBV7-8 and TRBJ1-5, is GAGVSQSPRYKVAKRGQDVALRCDPISGHVSLFWYQQALGQGPEFLTYFQNEAQLDKSGLPSDRFFAERPEGSVSTLKIQRTQQEDSAVYLCASSSGQLGQPQHFGDGTRLSIL.

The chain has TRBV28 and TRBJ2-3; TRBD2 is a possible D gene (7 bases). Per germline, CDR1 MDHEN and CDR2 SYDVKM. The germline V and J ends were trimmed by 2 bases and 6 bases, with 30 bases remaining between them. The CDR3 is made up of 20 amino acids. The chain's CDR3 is CASSLSSGRVGGRQADTQYF. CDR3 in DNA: TGTGCCAGCAGTTTAAGTTCGGGCAGGGTGGGCGGGAGACAGGCGGATACGCAGTATTTT.

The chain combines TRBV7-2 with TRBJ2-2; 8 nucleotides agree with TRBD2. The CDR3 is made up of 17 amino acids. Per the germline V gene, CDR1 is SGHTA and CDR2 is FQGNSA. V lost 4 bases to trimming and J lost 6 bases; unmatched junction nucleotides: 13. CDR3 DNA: TGTGCCAGCAGCTCCAACCCCGTCGGGAGGGCTTCCGGGGAGCTGTTTTTT. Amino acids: CASSSNPVGRASGELFF.

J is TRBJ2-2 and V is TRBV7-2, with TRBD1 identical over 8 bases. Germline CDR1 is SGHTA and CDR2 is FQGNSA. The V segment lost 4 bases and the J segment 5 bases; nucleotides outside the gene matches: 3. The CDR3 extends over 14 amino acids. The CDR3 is CASSYDRGTGELFF. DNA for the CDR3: TGTGCCAGCAGCTACGACAGGGGAACCGGGGAGCTGTTTTTT.

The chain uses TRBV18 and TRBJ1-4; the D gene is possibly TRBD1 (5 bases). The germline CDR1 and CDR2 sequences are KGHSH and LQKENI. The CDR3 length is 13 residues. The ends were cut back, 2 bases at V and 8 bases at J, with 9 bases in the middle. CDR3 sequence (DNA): TGTGCCAGCTCACCAGGGACTGAAGAAAAACTGTTTTTT. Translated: CASSPGTEEKLFF.

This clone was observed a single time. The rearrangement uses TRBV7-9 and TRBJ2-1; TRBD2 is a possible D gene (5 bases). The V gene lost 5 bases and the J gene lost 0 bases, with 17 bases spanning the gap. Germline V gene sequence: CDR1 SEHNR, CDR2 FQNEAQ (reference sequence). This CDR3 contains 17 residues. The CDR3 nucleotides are TGTGCCAGCAGCCCCCGAGGGCCCGGAAGCTCCTACAATGAGCAGTTCTTC. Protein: CASSPRGPGSSYNEQFF.

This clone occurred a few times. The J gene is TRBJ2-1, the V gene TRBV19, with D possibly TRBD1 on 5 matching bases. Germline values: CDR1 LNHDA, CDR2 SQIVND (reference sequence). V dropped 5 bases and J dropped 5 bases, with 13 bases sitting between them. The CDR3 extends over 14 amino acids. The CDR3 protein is CASSRLGPDNEQFF. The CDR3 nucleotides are TGTGCCAGTAGTCGATTGGGGCCGGACAATGAGCAGTTCTTC.

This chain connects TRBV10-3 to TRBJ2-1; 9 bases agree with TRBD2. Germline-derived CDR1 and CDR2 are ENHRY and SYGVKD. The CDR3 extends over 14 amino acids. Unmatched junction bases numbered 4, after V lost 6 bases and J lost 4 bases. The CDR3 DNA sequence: TGTGCCATCAGAGGCGGGGGGGGATACAATGAGCAGTTCTTC. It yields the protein CAIRGGGGYNEQFF.

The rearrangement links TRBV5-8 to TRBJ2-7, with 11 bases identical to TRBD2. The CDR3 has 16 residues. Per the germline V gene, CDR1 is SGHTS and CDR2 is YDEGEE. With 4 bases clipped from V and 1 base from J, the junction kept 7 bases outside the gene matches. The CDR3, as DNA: TGTGCCAGCAGCCCTGGGACTAGCGGTTTTTCCTACGAGCAGTACTTC. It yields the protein CASSPGTSGFSYEQYF.

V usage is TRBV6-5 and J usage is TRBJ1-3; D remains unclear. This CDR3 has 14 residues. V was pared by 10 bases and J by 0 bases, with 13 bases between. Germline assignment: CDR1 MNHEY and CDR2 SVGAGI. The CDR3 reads CATENANSGNTIYF. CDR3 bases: TGTGCCACCGAGAACGCAAACTCTGGAAACACCATATATTTT.

CDR3 protein: CASRTDRAPYGYTF. The CDR3 region has the DNA TGTGCCAGCAGGACGGACAGGGCCCCGTATGGCTACACCTTC. This chain joins TRBV2 and TRBJ1-2; 8 positions match TRBD1. V lost 6 bases, J lost 5 bases, and 8 bases stayed unmatched. The CDR3 has 14 residues. CDR1 is SNHLY and CDR2 is FYNNEI in the germline V gene.

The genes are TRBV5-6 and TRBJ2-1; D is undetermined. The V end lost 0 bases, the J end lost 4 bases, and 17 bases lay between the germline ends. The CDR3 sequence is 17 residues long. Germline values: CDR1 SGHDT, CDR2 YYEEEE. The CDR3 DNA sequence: TGTGCCAGCAGCTTGGGGTCGCGGTTAATGCCATACAATGAGCAGTTCTTC. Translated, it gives CASSLGSRLMPYNEQFF.

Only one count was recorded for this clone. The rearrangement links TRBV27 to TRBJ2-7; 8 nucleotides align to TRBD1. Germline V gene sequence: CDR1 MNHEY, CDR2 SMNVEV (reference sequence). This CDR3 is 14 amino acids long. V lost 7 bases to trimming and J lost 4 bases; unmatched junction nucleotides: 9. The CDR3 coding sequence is TGTGCCAGCATTTCGGACAGGGTACCGTACGAGCAGTACTTC. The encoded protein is CASISDRVPYEQYF.

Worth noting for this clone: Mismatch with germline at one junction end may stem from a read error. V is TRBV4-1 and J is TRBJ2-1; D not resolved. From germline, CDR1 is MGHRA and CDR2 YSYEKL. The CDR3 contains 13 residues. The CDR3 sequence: CASSQAVFDEQFF. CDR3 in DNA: TGCGCCAGCAGTCAAGCAGTTTTCGATGAGCAGTTCTTC.